These T cell receptor beta chains were read from a single sample in a study of shared clonotypes between healthy human individuals. The table came from immunoSEQ multiplex PCR; TCRdb's copy has only in-frame clones and leaves some out. Among approximately 620,000 clones listed, around 97% were seen once. The sample comprised naive CD4+ T cells sorted from blood. The receptors shown here come from a woman younger than 45 in good health. Both conserved end residues are part of each CDR3. D genes are given only for firm matches. Clone sizes are given selectively: once, few, many, or a class where the clone is expanded.

DNA,CDR3,D,size,length,J,V
TGTGCCAGCAGCTTAGCATTGACAGCCAGTAACTATGGCTACACCTTC,CASSLALTASNYGYTF,-,-,16,TRBJ1-2,TRBV7-9
TGTGCCAGCATGGCCCAGGGATTGGAAGAAAAACTGTTTTTT,CASMAQGLEEKLFF,-,-,14,TRBJ1-4,TRBV27
TGTGCCAGCAGCCGGGACAGGGCGAGCAATCAGCCCCAGCATTTT,CASSRDRASNQPQHF,TRBD1,-,15,TRBJ1-5,TRBV7-2
TGTGCCAGCAGTTTATGGGCACAGATGAACACTGAAGCTTTCTTT,CASSLWAQMNTEAFF,-,-,15,TRBJ1-1,TRBV28
TGTGCCTGGAGTCGTCCGCCGACTAGCGGCACAGATACGCAGTATTTT,CAWSRPPTSGTDTQYF,TRBD2,-,16,TRBJ2-3,TRBV30
TGTGCCAGCAGTGAACTCTCCAGGGGCGATGCTTTCTTT,CASSELSRGDAFF,-,-,13,TRBJ1-1,TRBV6-1
TGTGCCAGCAGCCCACGACTAGTCGTGGAGACCCAGTACTTC,CASSPRLVVETQYF,-,-,14,TRBJ2-5,TRBV7-2
TGTGCCAGCAGTCGCGACGGAGGGATCTACGAGCAGTACTTC,CASSRDGGIYEQYF,-,once,14,TRBJ2-7,TRBV2
TGTGCCAGTAGTACTCTTCCGGGCCCCGAGGGCGATCAGCCCCAGCATTTT,CASSTLPGPEGDQPQHF,-,-,17,TRBJ1-5,TRBV19
TGTGCCAGCAGCGCACCCCCGGGGACTACGAGCTCTGGAAACACCATATATTTT,CASSAPPGTTSSGNTIYF,-,-,18,TRBJ1-3,TRBV7-2
TGTGCCATCAGATCCGGGACTAGCGGCACAGATACGCAGTATTTT,CAIRSGTSGTDTQYF,TRBD2,-,15,TRBJ2-3,TRBV10-3
TGTGCCAGTAGTGCCAGCGGGAGACCCCCGAACACCGGGGAGCTGTTTTTT,CASSASGRPPNTGELFF,TRBD2,-,17,TRBJ2-2,TRBV19
TGTGCCAGCAGCGGGACCCTCGGACTAGCGGGGGAGCAGTACTTC,CASSGTLGLAGEQYF,TRBD2,-,15,TRBJ2-7,TRBV5-6
TGTGCCAGCACCAGGGGTACCGGGGAGCTGTTTTTT,CASTRGTGELFF,-,-,12,TRBJ2-2,TRBV7-9
TGCGCCAGCAGTAGGACAGGGGGCCGAGCTAACTATGGCTACACCTTC,CASSRTGGRANYGYTF,TRBD1,-,16,TRBJ1-2,TRBV5-1
TGCGCCAGCAGCTTACAGCGGGAAGAGACCCAGTACTTC,CASSLQREETQYF,-,-,13,TRBJ2-5,TRBV5-1
TGTGCCAGTAGTAAAGGGACAAGCAAACGCACAGATACGCAGTATTTT,CASSKGTSKRTDTQYF,-,-,16,TRBJ2-3,TRBV19